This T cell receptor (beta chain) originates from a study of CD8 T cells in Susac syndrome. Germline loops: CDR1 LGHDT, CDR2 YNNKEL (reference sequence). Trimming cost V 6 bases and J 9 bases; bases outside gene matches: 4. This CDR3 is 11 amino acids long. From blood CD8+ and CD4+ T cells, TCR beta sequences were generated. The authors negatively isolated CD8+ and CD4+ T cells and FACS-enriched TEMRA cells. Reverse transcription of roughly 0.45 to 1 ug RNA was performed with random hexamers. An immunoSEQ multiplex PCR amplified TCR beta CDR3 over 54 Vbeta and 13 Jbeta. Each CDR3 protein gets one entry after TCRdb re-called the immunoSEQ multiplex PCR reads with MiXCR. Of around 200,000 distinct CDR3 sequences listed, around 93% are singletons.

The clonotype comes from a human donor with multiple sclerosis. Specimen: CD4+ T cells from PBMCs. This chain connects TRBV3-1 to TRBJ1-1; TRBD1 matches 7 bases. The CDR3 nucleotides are TGTGCCAGCAGGCAGGGGGGGAAAGCTTTCTTT. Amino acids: CASRQGGKAFF.